Each of the 18 T cell receptor beta chains below was sequenced from the same sample in a study of blood T cell repertoires in COVID-19. Here immunoSEQ multiplex PCR was the method, and the copy in TCRdb shows in-frame clones only, minus some. The table has about 84,000 clones, 86% seen once; the top ten hold 0.95% to 1.5%. Input material: peripheral blood. Every receptor here comes from a man older than 75 with active or convalescent COVID-19.

The chain has TRBV5-8 and TRBJ2-1; 8 nucleotides align to TRBD2. The CDR3 extends over 15 amino acids. CDR1 and CDR2 from the germline V gene are SGHTS and YDEGEE. The trim removed 0 bases at V and 3 bases at J, leaving 2 bases unmatched. CDR3 sequence reads: CASSLGTSGYNEQFF. CDR3 coding DNA: TGTGCCAGCAGCTTGGGAACTAGCGGCTACAATGAGCAGTTCTTC.

For this clone: The same CDR3 also results from other DNA sequences found in this sample. V is TRBV18 and J is TRBJ1-5, with TRBD1 matching 9 bases. CDR3 length: 14 residues. Germline V gene lookup returns CDR1 KGHSH and CDR2 LQKENI. The V gene end was trimmed by 2 bases and the J gene end by 6 bases; junction bases not matched to a gene: 2. The CDR3 loop is CASSPGQGSQPQHF. For the CDR3, the DNA is TGTGCCAGCTCACCAGGACAGGGGAGTCAGCCCCAGCATTTT.

The V call is TRBV6-2 or TRBV6-3, the J call TRBJ2-7, with 10 bases matching TRBD2. The V gene's germline CDR1 is MNHEY and CDR2 SVGEGT. The ends lost 2 bases at V and 5 bases at J; junction bases unmatched: 12. The CDR3 is made up of 17 amino acids. The CDR3 sequence is CASSYKGLARPGDEQYF. DNA for the CDR3: TGTGCCAGCAGTTACAAGGGACTAGCGCGCCCCGGTGACGAGCAGTACTTC.

V is TRBV19 and J is TRBJ2-7; 8 bases agree with TRBD2. Germline trimming cut 1 base from V and 2 bases from J; bases unmatched to any gene: 7. The CDR3 is 16 residues long. Germline-derived CDR1 and CDR2 are LNHDA and SQIVND (reference sequence). CDR3 DNA sequence: TGTGCCAGTAGTATAGGGAGCGGGAGTATCGCCTACGAGCAGTACTTC. This sequence encodes CASSIGSGSIAYEQYF.

In this sample, this clone turned up once. This chain links TRBV2 with TRBJ2-2, with a possible D match to TRBD1 (6 bases). Trimming left V 2 bases short and J 4 bases short, with 11 bases between. CDR3 length: 15 residues. CDR1 is SNHLY and CDR2 is FYNNEI in the germline V gene. In nucleotides, the CDR3 is TGTGCCAGCAGTGAAAATGGGGGCCCCACCGGGGAGCTGTTTTTT. It specifies CASSENGGPTGELFF.

This chain connects TRBV5-1 to TRBJ2-7, with D perhaps matching TRBD1 (5 bases). CDR3 length: 16 amino acids. The V end lost 4 bases, the J end lost 1 base, and 18 bases lay between the germline ends. Germline CDR1 is SGHRS and CDR2 is YFSETQ. The CDR3 nucleotides read TGCGCCAGCAGCCCCGACATTTCTCAGGGTTCCTACGAGCAGTACTTC. Amino acid sequence: CASSPDISQGSYEQYF.

The V and J genes are TRBV5-1 and TRBJ2-5; tentatively, D is TRBD2 (6 bases). The germline V gene has CDR1 SGHRS and CDR2 YFSETQ. Trimming stripped 0 bases from V and 2 bases from J, with 8 bases between. This CDR3 has 14 residues. CDR3 protein: CASSLGAGQETQYF. The CDR3 DNA reads TGCGCCAGCAGCTTGGGGGCGGGGCAAGAGACCCAGTACTTC.

The genes are TRBV4-1 and TRBJ1-3, with TRBD1 matching 10 bases. CDR1 and CDR2 from the germline V gene are MGHRA and YSYEKL. J was trimmed by 0 bases and V by 4 bases; bases with no gene match: 6. The length of the CDR3 is 17 residues. CDR3 amino acids: CASSPRTGGYSGNTIYF. The CDR3 nucleotides are TGCGCCAGCAGCCCGAGGACAGGGGGGTACTCTGGAAACACCATATATTTT.

This chain links TRBV5-1 with TRBJ2-5; 15 positions agree with TRBD2. CDR3 length: 18 amino acids. V shed 4 bases, J shed 0 bases, and the junction held 7 bases outside the gene matches. CDR1 is SGHRS and CDR2 is YFSETQ in the germline V gene. In DNA form, the CDR3 reads TGCGCCAGCAGCAGGGGACTAGCGGGAGGTCCGTACCAAGAGACCCAGTACTTC. It codes for CASSRGLAGGPYQETQYF.

This clone is medium-sized (0.01 to 0.1%). This chain links TRBV25-1 with TRBJ1-3, with D unresolved. Trimming took 1 base from V and 3 from J, leaving 10 bases between them. In germline, CDR1 is MGHDK, CDR2 SYGVNS. The CDR3 covers 15 residues. The chain's CDR3 is CASSESEGGGNTIYF. In DNA form, the CDR3 reads TGTGCCAGCAGTGAATCGGAGGGAGGTGGAAACACCATATATTTT.

The rearrangement links TRBV11-2 to TRBJ1-3; D call uncertain. Deletions cut 4 bases from V and 0 bases from J, with 7 bases between. This CDR3 is built from 14 residues. Germline V gene data show CDR1 as SGHAT and CDR2 as FQNNGV. The DNA of the CDR3 is TGTGCCAGCAGCTCACAGTTCTCTGGAAACACCATATATTTT. As protein: CASSSQFSGNTIYF.

The table lists this clone with a few counts. The chain is built from TRBV2 and TRBJ1-2, with D possibly matching TRBD1 (6 bases). V dropped 6 bases and J dropped 4 bases, with 15 bases sitting between them. The CDR3 runs to 14 residues. Looked up from germline, CDR1 is SNHLY and CDR2 is FYNNEI. CDR3 DNA: TGTGCCAGCAGGGGTGTCAGGGGATCCTATGGCTACACCTTC. Protein: CASRGVRGSYGYTF.

The chain recombines TRBV3-1 (or the pseudogene TRBV3-2) with TRBJ2-7, with no clear D. The V end was cut by 1 base, the J end by 3 bases, with 4 bases between. The germline V gene encodes CDR1 LGHDT and CDR2 YNNKEL (reference sequence). The CDR3 sequence is 12 residues long. CDR3 sequence (DNA): TGTGCCAGCAGCCAAGTGAGCTACGAGCAGTACTTC. Its protein product is CASSQVSYEQYF.

This rearrangement joins TRBV9 to TRBJ2-2; D gene ambiguous. The V gene lost 3 bases and the J gene lost 0 bases, with 12 bases spanning the gap. The length of the CDR3 is 16 residues. Per germline, CDR1 SGDLS and CDR2 YYNGEE. This chain's CDR3 is CASSGPTVTNTGELFF. The CDR3 DNA reads as TGTGCCAGCAGCGGGCCCACCGTAACGAACACCGGGGAGCTGTTTTTT.

The CDR3 nucleotides are TGTGCCAGCAGCCGCAGACTAGCGGCCTACAATGAGCAGTTCTTC. Protein sequence: CASSRRLAAYNEQFF. V usage is TRBV14 and J usage is TRBJ2-1; TRBD2 matches at 9 bases. This CDR3 is 15 amino acids long. V shed 4 bases, J shed 2 bases, and the junction held 3 bases outside the gene matches. CDR1 SGHDN and CDR2 FVKESK come from the germline V gene.

The chain combines TRBV6-1 with TRBJ1-6; 10 bases fit TRBD1. This CDR3 contains 15 residues. V lost 3 bases to trimming and J lost 6 bases; unmatched junction nucleotides: 2. Germline V gives CDR1 MNHNS, CDR2 SASEGT. The CDR3 loop is CASSDRDRGNSPLHF. In nucleotides, the CDR3 is TGTGCCAGCAGTGACAGGGACAGGGGTAATTCACCCCTCCACTTT.

CDR3 residues: CASNTGLAGVIEQFF. CDR3 nucleotide sequence: TGTGCCAGCAACACGGGACTAGCGGGAGTTATTGAGCAGTTCTTC. V gene TRBV9 combines with J gene TRBJ2-1, with 14 bases that match TRBD2. Germline values: CDR1 SGDLS, CDR2 YYNGEE. There are 15 residues in the CDR3. Germline trimming cut 6 bases from V and 9 bases from J; bases unmatched to any gene: 8.

The CDR3 sequence is CASSEPGLPYNEQFF. For the CDR3, the DNA is TGTGCCAGCAGTGAACCGGGACTACCCTACAATGAGCAGTTCTTC. The rearrangement joins TRBV25-1 to TRBJ2-1; 7 bases fit TRBD2. The CDR3 sequence is 15 residues long. V shed 2 bases, J shed 2 bases, and the junction held 3 bases outside the gene matches. Germline CDR1 is MGHDK and CDR2 is SYGVNS.